Presented here are 25 T cell receptor beta chains from one specimen sequenced in a study of T cell repertoires in cytomegalovirus infection. TCRdb passed the reads through MiXCR, listing each CDR3 protein once. The profile shows 200,000 to 250,000 distinct CDR3 sequences, roughly 34% of them singletons. No antigens are known for them. This material consisted of CD8+ T cells from cultured PBMCs, taken from culture after CMV antigen stimulation. The receptors here all came from a human donor in good health (CMV status not recorded). Some clones in this sample may be carry-over from other donors' samples.

This clonotype was detected ten times or more. The rearrangement uses TRBV7-6 and TRBJ2-2; D is possibly TRBD1 (6 bases). V gave up 2 bases and J gave up 0 bases, with 16 bases separating them. CDR3 size: 18 residues. Germline V gives CDR1 SGHVS, CDR2 FNYEAQ. The CDR3 here is CASSLFWDKTSNTGELFF. The CDR3 bases are TGTGCCAGCAGCTTATTCTGGGACAAAACCTCGAACACCGGGGAGCTGTTTTTT.

This clonotype came up many times. The rearrangement links TRBV7-8 to TRBJ2-1, with unresolved D. V was trimmed by 5 bases and J by 0 bases, leaving 11 bases between them. The CDR3 has 15 residues. Germline CDR1 SGHVS, CDR2 FQNEAQ. CDR3: CASSPGEGSYNEQFF. CDR3 nucleotide sequence: TGTGCCAGCAGCCCTGGGGAAGGCTCCTACAATGAGCAGTTCTTC.

This clonotype was found a few times. The CDR3, as DNA: TGTGCTAGTTGCGAAGCGGGCCAAGAGACCCAGTACTTC. It is translated as CASCEAGQETQYF. The rearrangement joins TRBV12-5 to TRBJ2-5; the D gene is possibly TRBD2 (6 bases). Germline V gene sequence: CDR1 LGHNT, CDR2 FRNRAP. Deletions cut 8 bases from V and 1 base from J, with 11 bases between. The CDR3 length is 13 residues.

The V gene is TRBV10-3, the J gene TRBJ2-1, with D perhaps given as TRBD1 or TRBD2 (5 bases each). This CDR3 has 13 residues. Germline values: CDR1 ENHRY, CDR2 SYGVKD. The germline V and J ends were trimmed by 3 bases and 6 bases, with 9 bases remaining between them. The CDR3 nucleotides read TGTGCCATCAGTGAATTGGGGGTCAATGAGCAGTTCTTC. Translated: CAISELGVNEQFF.

Notes on this clonotype: A read error may produce the germline difference seen at one junction end. The chain uses TRBV4-1 and TRBJ1-5; unclear D gene. The germline V gene encodes CDR1 MGHRA and CDR2 YSYEKL. The CDR3 spans 14 residues. As DNA, the CDR3 is TGTGCCAGCAGCCAAGTACGTAGCAATCAGCCCCAGCATTTT. Its translation is CASSQVRSNQPQHF.

The chain recombines TRBV12-3 or TRBV12-4 with TRBJ2-3, with 11 positions matching TRBD1. V lost 6 bases to trimming and J lost 0 bases; unmatched junction nucleotides: 11. The CDR3 is 18 residues long. DNA of the CDR3: TGTGCCAGCAGGGCCTGGACAGGGGGCGCAGTGAGCACAGATACGCAGTATTTT. This codes for CASRAWTGGAVSTDTQYF.

The chain joins TRBV14 to TRBJ2-1; D ambiguous. Per germline, CDR1 SGHDN and CDR2 FVKESK. V lost 3 bases to trimming and J lost 8 bases, with 14 bases between them. CDR3 length: 14 amino acids. The CDR3 region is CASSHTNPWDEQFF. DNA for the CDR3: TGTGCCAGCAGCCATACAAATCCCTGGGATGAGCAGTTCTTC. Combining the CDR3 with reference TRBV14 and TRBJ2-1 gives the whole variable domain EAGVTQFPSHSVIEKGQTVTLRCDPISGHDNLYWYRRVMGKEIKFLLHFVKESKQDESGMPNNRFLAERTGGTYSTLKVQPAELEDSGVYFCASSHTNPWDEQFFGPGTRLTVL.

This clonotype has more than one count but fewer than ten. The CDR3 coding sequence is TGTGCCAGCAGCTTAGGCGCTAGGCTGCGGGGAGATACGCAGTATTTT. Its protein product is CASSLGARLRGDTQYF. The rearrangement joins TRBV7-2 to TRBJ2-3, with D tentatively TRBD2 (6 bases). Deletions cut 1 base from V and 5 bases from J, with 16 bases between. Per germline, CDR1 SGHTA and CDR2 FQGNSA. The CDR3 runs to 16 residues.

The chain joins TRBV10-1 to TRBJ2-5, with 8 bases identical to TRBD2. Germline V gives CDR1 WNHNN, CDR2 SYGVQD (reference sequence). This CDR3 has 15 residues. V shed 2 bases and J 5 bases; nucleotides not matched to a gene: 7. CDR3 sequence reads: CASSEGSGAWETQYF. CDR3 in DNA: TGCGCCAGCAGTGAGGGTAGCGGGGCCTGGGAGACCCAGTACTTC.

This clonotype was seen more than once but under ten times. V usage is TRBV7-9 and J usage is TRBJ2-1; no definite D call. Trimming removed 4 bases from V and 9 bases from J, with 19 bases in between. Germline V CDR1 and CDR2: SEHNR, FQNEAQ (reference sequence). The CDR3 runs to 15 residues. The CDR3 DNA reads as TGTGCCAGCAGCTCATTACCGAGGCTAGAGGTTGAGCAGTTCTTC. It translates to CASSSLPRLEVEQFF.

The DNA of the CDR3 is TGTGCCAGCAGCTTAGGGGCTTTTGCCGAGCAGTACTTC. Its translation: CASSLGAFAEQYF. The V call is TRBV7-6, the J call TRBJ2-7; D remains unclear. The germline CDR1 and CDR2 sequences are SGHVS and FNYEAQ. V was cut by 1 base and J by 6 bases, with 10 bases left in between. There are 13 residues in the CDR3. The entire variable domain, with the rest obtained from reference TRBV7-6 and TRBJ2-7, is as follows: GAGVSQSPRYKVTKRGQDVALRCDPISGHVSLYWYRQALGQGPEFLTYFNYEAQQDKSGLPNDRFSAERPEGSISTLTIQRTEQRDSAMYRCASSLGAFAEQYFGPGTRLTVT.

This chain uses TRBV28 with TRBJ2-1; no definite D call. Per the germline V gene, CDR1 is MDHEN and CDR2 is SYDVKM. Between the trimmed V and J ends, which lost 6 bases and 0 bases, there was a span of 12 bases. This CDR3 comprises 15 residues. In DNA form, the CDR3 reads TGTGCCAGCAGGGGATCGGTGAGCTCCTACAATGAGCAGTTCTTC. This sequence encodes CASRGSVSSYNEQFF.

The CDR3 loop reads CASSSPGTARSSNYGYTF. The CDR3, as DNA: TGTGCCAGCTCCTCGCCGGGGACAGCGAGATCGTCTAACTATGGCTACACCTTC. This chain uses TRBV28 with TRBJ1-2; 7 positions match TRBD1. CDR3 length: 18 residues. J gave up 0 bases and V 8 bases, and 18 bases lay outside the gene matches. The germline V gene encodes CDR1 MDHEN and CDR2 SYDVKM.

The gene calls are TRBV12-5 and TRBJ1-2, with 7 bases matching TRBD1. Germline CDR1 reads LGHNT; CDR2 reads FRNRAP. The ends lost 1 base at V and 7 bases at J; junction bases unmatched: 12. This CDR3 comprises 16 residues. The CDR3 loop is CASGLGKGNRGSGYTF. The CDR3 bases are TGTGCTAGTGGTTTGGGAAAAGGGAACAGGGGATCTGGCTACACCTTC.

This clonotype was seen more than once but under ten times. The rearrangement links TRBV27 to TRBJ1-2, with 10 bases matching TRBD1. Germline V CDR1 and CDR2: MNHEY, SMNVEV (reference sequence). V lost 0 bases, J lost 8 bases, and 9 bases stayed unmatched. The CDR3 covers 16 residues. For the CDR3, the DNA is TGTGCCAGCAGTTTATCCCTGACAGGGGGCTCAGGCGGCTACACCTTC. The encoded protein is CASSLSLTGGSGGYTF.

The rearrangement links TRBV7-2 to TRBJ2-2; D ambiguous. Trimming removed 5 bases at V and 6 bases at J, with 13 bases between. Germline values: CDR1 SGHTA, CDR2 FQGNSA. This CDR3 has 14 residues. The CDR3 DNA reads as TGTGCCAGCAGCCAGTGGTCCCTAGCCGGGGAGCTGTTTTTT. Its protein is CASSQWSLAGELFF.

This clonotype was detected only a few times. This sequence joins TRBV23-1 and TRBJ2-1; TRBD2 matches 13 bases. TRBV23-1 is marked as an open reading frame, function uncertain. V gave up 4 bases and J gave up 8 bases; unmatched junction bases: 11. CDR3 length: 17 residues. The CDR3 is CASSLRTSGSLRDEQFF. CDR3 DNA: TGCGCCAGCAGTCTCCGGACTAGCGGGAGTCTTAGAGATGAGCAGTTCTTC.

The V call is TRBV7-3, the J call TRBJ2-1, with D maybe TRBD2 (6 bases). V gave up 5 bases and J gave up 2 bases, with 13 bases separating them. The CDR3 length is 15 residues. CDR1 is SGHTA and CDR2 is FQGTGA in the germline V gene. As DNA, the CDR3 is TGTGCCAGCAGCCGTTATGGGGGGACCTACAATGAGCAGTTCTTC. It yields the protein CASSRYGGTYNEQFF.

This clonotype was detected only once. The chain joins TRBV30 to TRBJ2-3; 11 bases fit TRBD2. The CDR3 has 16 residues. V shed 2 bases, J shed 2 bases, and the junction held 6 bases outside the gene matches. Looked up from germline, CDR1 is GTSNPN and CDR2 is SVGIG (reference sequence). CDR3 in amino acids: CAWSSGLAGPTDTQYF. DNA for the CDR3: TGTGCCTGGAGTTCCGGACTAGCGGGCCCCACAGATACGCAGTATTTT. Based on the CDR3 plus reference TRBV30 and TRBJ2-3, the full variable domain is SQTIHQWPATLVQPVGSPLSLECTVEGTSNPNLYWYRQAAGRGLQLLFYSVGIGQISSEVPQNLSASRPQDRQFILSSKKLLLSDSGFYLCAWSSGLAGPTDTQYFGPGTRLTVL.

CDR3 DNA: TGTGCCAGCAGCCAGGGACAGGGCCCCTATGGCTACACCTTC. Translating it yields CASSQGQGPYGYTF. This sequence joins TRBV7-9 and TRBJ1-2, with 9 bases identical to TRBD1. The CDR3 has 14 amino acids. After removal of 5 bases from V and 4 bases from J, the junction contained 5 bases not matched to a gene. CDR1 and CDR2 from the germline V gene are SEHNR and FQNEAQ (reference sequence).

This clonotype was observed many times. The chain combines TRBV7-2 with TRBJ2-3; either TRBD1 or TRBD2 may fit D (5 bases each). V was pared by 4 bases and J by 0 bases, with 8 bases between. This CDR3 is 14 amino acids long. Germline CDR1 and CDR2: SGHTA and FQGNSA. Written as DNA, the CDR3 is TGTGCCAGCAGCTCGGGACGGAGCACAGATACGCAGTATTTT. It specifies CASSSGRSTDTQYF.

Many counts were recorded for this clonotype. V usage is TRBV24-1 and J usage is TRBJ2-1; 7 nucleotides match TRBD1. CDR3 length equals 14 residues. CDR1 is KGHDR, CDR2 SFDVKD, per germline. The junction had 2 bases not matched to a gene; V was cut back by 0 bases and J by 7 bases. The DNA for the CDR3 is TGTGCCACCAGTGATTTGTACAGGGGAAATGAGCAGTTCTTC. The encoded protein is CATSDLYRGNEQFF.

This clonotype was counted at least ten times. The chain carries TRBV7-6 and TRBJ1-2; 11 positions match TRBD1. CDR1 SGHVS and CDR2 FNYEAQ come from the germline V gene. After removal of 3 bases from V and 3 bases from J, the junction contained 9 bases not matched to a gene. The CDR3 has 17 amino acids. CDR3 loop: CASSFSRTGGRHYGYTF. Here the CDR3 DNA reads TGTGCCAGCAGCTTTTCGCGGACAGGGGGCCGACACTATGGCTACACCTTC.

This chain connects TRBV19 to TRBJ2-1, with D perhaps matching TRBD1 (5 bases). Germline V gene lookup returns CDR1 LNHDA and CDR2 SQIVND (reference sequence). The length of the CDR3 is 15 residues. Deletions cut 1 base from V and 6 bases from J, with 13 bases between. CDR3 in DNA: TGTGCCAGTAGTATAGGTGGGGCTTTCGTCAATGAGCAGTTCTTC. This sequence encodes CASSIGGAFVNEQFF.

This clonotype was observed a handful of times. The chain is built from TRBV7-8 and TRBJ2-3; 15 bases fit TRBD2. Germline trimming cut 5 bases from V and 4 bases from J; bases unmatched to any gene: 10. The germline V gene has CDR1 SGHVS and CDR2 FQNEAQ. CDR3 length: 18 residues. The CDR3 loop is CASSAGLAGGILSDTQYF. Written as DNA, the CDR3 is TGTGCCAGCAGCGCGGGACTAGCGGGGGGCATCCTATCAGATACGCAGTATTTT.